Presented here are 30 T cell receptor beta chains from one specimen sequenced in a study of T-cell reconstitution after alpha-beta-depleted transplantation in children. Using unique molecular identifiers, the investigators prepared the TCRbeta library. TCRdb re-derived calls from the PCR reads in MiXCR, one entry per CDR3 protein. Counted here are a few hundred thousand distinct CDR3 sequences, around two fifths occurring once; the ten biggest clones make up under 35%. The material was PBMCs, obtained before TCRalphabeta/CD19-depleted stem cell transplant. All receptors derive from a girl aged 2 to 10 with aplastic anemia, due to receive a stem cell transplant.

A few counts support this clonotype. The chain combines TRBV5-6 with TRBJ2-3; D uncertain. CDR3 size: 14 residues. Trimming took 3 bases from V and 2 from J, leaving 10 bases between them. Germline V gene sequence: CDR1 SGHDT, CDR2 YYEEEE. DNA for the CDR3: TGTGCCAGCAGCTCCCGGACGTACACAGATACGCAGTATTTT. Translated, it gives CASSSRTYTDTQYF.

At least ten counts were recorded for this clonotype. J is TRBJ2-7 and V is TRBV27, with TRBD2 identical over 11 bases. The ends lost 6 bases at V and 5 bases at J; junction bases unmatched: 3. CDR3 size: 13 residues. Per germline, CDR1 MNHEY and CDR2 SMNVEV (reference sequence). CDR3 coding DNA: TGTGCCAGCAGACCGGGACTAGCGGACGAGCAGTACTTC. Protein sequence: CASRPGLADEQYF.

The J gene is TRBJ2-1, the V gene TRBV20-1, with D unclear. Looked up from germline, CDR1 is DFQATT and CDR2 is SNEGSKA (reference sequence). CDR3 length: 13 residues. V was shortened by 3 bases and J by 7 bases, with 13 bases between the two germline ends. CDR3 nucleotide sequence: TGCAGTGCTAGTAATTCGGGCCAAAATGAGCAGTTCTTC. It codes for CSASNSGQNEQFF.

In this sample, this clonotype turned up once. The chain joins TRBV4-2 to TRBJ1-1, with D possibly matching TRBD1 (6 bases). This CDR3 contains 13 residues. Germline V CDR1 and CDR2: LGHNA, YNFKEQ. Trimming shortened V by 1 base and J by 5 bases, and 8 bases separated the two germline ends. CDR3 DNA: TGTGCCAGCAGCCAAGCAGGGGTGACTGAAGCTTTCTTT. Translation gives CASSQAGVTEAFF.

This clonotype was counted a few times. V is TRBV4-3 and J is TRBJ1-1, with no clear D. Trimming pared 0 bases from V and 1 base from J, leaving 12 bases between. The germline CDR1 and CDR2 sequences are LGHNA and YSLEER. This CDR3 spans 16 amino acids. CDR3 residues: CASSQEAGRQNTEAFF. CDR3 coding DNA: TGCGCCAGCAGCCAAGAGGCTGGCAGGCAGAACACTGAAGCTTTCTTT.

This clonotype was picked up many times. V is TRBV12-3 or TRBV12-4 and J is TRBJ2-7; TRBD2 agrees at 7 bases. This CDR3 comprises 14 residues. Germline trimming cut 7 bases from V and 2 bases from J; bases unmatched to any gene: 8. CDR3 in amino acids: CASTYAGRPYEQYF. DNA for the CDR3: TGTGCCAGCACCTACGCCGGGAGGCCCTACGAGCAGTACTTC.

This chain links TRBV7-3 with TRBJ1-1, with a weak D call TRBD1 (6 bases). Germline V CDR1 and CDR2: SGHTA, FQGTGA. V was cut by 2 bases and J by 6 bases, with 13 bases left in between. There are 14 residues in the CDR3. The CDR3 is CASSLQGGVSEAFF. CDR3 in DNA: TGTGCCAGCAGCTTACAAGGGGGAGTATCTGAAGCTTTCTTT.

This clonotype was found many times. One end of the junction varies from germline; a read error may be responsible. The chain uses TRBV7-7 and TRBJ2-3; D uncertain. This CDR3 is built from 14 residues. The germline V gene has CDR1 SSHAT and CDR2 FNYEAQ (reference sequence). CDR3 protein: CASSLDITTDTQYF. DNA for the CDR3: TGTGCTAGCAGCTTAGATATAACCACAGATACGCAGTATTTT.

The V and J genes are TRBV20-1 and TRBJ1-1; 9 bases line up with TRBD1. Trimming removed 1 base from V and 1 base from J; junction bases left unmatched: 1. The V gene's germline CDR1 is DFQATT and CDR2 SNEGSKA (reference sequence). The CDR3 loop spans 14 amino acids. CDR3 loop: CSARVGQGNTEAFF. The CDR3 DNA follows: TGCAGTGCTAGAGTGGGACAGGGGAACACTGAAGCTTTCTTT.

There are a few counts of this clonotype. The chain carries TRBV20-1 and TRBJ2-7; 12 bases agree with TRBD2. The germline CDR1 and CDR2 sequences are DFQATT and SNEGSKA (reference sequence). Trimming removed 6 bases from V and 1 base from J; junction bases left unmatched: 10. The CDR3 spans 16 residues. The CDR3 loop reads CSASKTGTSGSYEQYF. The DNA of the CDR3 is TGCAGTGCGTCCAAGACAGGGACTAGCGGGTCCTACGAGCAGTACTTC.

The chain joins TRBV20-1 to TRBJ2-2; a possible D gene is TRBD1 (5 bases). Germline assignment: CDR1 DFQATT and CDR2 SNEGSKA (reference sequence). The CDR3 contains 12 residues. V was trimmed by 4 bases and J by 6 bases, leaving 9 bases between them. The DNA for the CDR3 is TGCAGTGCTACCCACAGGCCCGGGGAGCTGTTTTTT. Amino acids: CSATHRPGELFF.

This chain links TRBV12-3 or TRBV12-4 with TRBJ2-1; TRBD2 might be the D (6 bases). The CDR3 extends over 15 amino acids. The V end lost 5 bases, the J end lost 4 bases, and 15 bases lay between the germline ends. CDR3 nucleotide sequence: TGTGCCAGCAGTACCCGGGAGAGGGGTTACAATGAGCAGTTCTTC. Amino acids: CASSTRERGYNEQFF.

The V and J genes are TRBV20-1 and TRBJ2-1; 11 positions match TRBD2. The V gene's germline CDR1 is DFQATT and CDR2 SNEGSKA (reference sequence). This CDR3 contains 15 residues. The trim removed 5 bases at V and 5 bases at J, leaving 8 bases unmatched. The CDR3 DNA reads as TGCAGTGCTCTCCGACTAGCGGGACCGAACAATGAGCAGTTCTTC. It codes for CSALRLAGPNNEQFF.

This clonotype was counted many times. Here the CDR3 DNA reads TGCGCCAGCAGTGGGCGGGAGCTAGCCAATGAGCAGTTCTTC. This codes for CASSGRELANEQFF. The chain joins TRBV5-1 to TRBJ2-1; 7 bases align to TRBD2. The CDR3 has 14 amino acids. V was clipped by 5 bases and J by 6 bases; unmatched bases: 8. CDR1 is SGHRS and CDR2 is YFSETQ in the germline V gene.

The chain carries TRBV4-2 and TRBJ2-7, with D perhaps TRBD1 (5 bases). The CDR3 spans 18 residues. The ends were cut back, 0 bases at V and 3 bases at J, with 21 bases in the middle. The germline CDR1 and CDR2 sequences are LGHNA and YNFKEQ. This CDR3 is CASSQEFFGAVEFYEQYF. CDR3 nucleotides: TGTGCCAGCAGCCAAGAGTTCTTTGGGGCAGTAGAGTTCTACGAGCAGTACTTC.

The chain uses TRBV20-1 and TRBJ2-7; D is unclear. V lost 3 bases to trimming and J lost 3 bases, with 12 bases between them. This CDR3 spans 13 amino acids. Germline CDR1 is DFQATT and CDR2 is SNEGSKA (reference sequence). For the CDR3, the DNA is TGCAGTGCTAGTAAGGGCGGAAGCTACGAGCAGTACTTC. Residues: CSASKGGSYEQYF.

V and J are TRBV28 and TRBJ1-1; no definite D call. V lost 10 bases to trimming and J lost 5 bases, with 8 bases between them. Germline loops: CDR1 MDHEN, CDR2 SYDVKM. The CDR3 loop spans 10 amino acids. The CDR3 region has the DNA TGTGCCATCATTGGGACTGAAGCTTTCTTT. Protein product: CAIIGTEAFF.

The CDR3 protein is CSVAGTRGLIRSYEQYF. DNA for the CDR3: TGCAGCGTTGCCGGGACTAGGGGCCTAATAAGATCCTACGAGCAGTACTTC. The genes are TRBV29-1 and TRBJ2-7; 8 bases line up with TRBD2. The trim removed 4 bases at V and 1 base at J, leaving 15 bases unmatched. Looked up from germline, CDR1 is SQVTM and CDR2 is ANQGSEA. This CDR3 comprises 17 residues.

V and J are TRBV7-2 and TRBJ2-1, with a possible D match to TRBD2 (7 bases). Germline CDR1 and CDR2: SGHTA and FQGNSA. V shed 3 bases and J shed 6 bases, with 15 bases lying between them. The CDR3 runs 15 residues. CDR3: CASSFVGGRTNEQFF. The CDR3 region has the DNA TGTGCCAGCAGCTTCGTGGGGGGGCGTACCAATGAGCAGTTCTTC.

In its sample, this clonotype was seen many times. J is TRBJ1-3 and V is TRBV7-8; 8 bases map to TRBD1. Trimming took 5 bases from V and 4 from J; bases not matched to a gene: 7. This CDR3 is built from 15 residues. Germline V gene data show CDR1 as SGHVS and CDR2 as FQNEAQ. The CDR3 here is CASSPLTGAGNTIYF. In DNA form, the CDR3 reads TGTGCCAGCAGCCCATTGACAGGGGCGGGAAACACCATATATTTT. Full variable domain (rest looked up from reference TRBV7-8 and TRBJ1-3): GAGVSQSPRYKVAKRGQDVALRCDPISGHVSLFWYQQALGQGPEFLTYFQNEAQLDKSGLPSDRFFAERPEGSVSTLKIQRTQQEDSAVYLCASSPLTGAGNTIYFGEGSWLTVV.

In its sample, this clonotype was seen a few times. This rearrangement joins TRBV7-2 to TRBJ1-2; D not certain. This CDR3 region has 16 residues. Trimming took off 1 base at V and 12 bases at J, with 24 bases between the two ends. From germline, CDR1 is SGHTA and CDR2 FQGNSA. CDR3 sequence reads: CASSLGPRANSVGNTF. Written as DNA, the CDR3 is TGTGCCAGCAGCTTAGGCCCCCGGGCCAATTCGGTCGGGAACACCTTC.

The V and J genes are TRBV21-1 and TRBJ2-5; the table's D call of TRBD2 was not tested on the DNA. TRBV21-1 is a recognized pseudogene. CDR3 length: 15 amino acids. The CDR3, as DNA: TGTGCCAGCAGCAAAGGGGGGACTCACCAGGGGACCCAGTACTTC. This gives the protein CASSKGGTHQGTQYF.

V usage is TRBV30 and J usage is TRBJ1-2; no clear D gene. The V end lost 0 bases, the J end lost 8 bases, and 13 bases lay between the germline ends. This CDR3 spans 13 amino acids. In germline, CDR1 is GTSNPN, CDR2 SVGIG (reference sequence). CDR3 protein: CAWSVVERSGYTF. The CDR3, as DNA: TGTGCCTGGAGTGTTGTCGAGAGGTCGGGCTACACCTTC.

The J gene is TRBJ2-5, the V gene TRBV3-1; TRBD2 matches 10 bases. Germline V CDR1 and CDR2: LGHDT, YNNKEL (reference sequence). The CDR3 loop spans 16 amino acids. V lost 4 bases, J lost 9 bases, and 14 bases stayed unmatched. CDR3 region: CASSPLTSGATGAQYF. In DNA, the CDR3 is TGTGCCAGCAGCCCACTTACTAGCGGGGCTACAGGGGCCCAGTACTTC.

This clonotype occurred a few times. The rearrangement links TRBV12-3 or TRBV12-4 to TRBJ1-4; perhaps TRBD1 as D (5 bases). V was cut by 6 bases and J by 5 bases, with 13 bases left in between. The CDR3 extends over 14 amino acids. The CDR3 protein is CASSVTEGNEKLFF. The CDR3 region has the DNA TGTGCCAGCAGCGTAACTGAGGGGAATGAAAAACTGTTTTTT.

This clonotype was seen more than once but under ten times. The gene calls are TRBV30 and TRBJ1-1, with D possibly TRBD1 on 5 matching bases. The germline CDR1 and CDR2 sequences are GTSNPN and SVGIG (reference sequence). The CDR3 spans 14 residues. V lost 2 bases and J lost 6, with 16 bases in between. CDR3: CAWSPTNPGAEAFF. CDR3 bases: TGTGCCTGGAGTCCTACCAACCCGGGGGCTGAAGCTTTCTTT.

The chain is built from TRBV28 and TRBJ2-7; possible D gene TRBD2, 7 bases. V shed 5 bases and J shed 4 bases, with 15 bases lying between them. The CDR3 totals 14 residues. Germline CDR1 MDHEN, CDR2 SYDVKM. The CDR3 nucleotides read TGTGCCAGCAGTGTAACAGGGAGGGGGTACGAGCAGTACTTC. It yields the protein CASSVTGRGYEQYF.

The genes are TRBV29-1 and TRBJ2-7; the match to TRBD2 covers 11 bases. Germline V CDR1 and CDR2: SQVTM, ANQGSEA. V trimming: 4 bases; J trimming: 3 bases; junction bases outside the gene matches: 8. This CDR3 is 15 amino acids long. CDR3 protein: CSVVSGRAGGYEQYF. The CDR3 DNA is TGCAGCGTTGTTAGCGGGAGGGCCGGGGGCTACGAGCAGTACTTC.

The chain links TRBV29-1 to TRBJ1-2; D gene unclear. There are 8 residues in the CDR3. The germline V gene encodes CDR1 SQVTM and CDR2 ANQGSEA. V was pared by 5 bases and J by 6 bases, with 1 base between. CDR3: CSVNGYTF. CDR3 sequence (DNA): TGCAGCGTTAATGGCTACACCTTC.

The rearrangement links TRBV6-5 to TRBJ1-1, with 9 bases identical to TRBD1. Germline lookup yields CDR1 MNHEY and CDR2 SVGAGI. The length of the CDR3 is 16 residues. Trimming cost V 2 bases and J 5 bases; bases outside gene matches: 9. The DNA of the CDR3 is TGTGCCAGCAGTTACAAGGGACAGGGCCGAAAGACTGAAGCTTTCTTT. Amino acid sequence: CASSYKGQGRKTEAFF.